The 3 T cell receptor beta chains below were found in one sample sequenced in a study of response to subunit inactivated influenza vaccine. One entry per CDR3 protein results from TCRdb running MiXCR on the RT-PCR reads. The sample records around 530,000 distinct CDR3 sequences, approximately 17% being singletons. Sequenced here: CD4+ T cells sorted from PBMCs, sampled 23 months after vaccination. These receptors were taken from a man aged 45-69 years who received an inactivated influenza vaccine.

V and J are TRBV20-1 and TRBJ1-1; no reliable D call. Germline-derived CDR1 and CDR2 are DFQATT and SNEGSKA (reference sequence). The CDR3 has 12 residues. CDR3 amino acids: CSLARANTEAFF. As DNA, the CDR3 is TGCAGCCTCGCCCGGGCGAACACTGAAGCTTTCTTT.

CDR3 sequence: CASTILAGGIYNEQFF. The CDR3 region has the DNA TGTGCCAGCACGATCCTAGCGGGAGGAATTTACAATGAGCAGTTCTTC. The chain recombines TRBV3-1 with TRBJ2-1, with 11 bases aligning to TRBD2. CDR3 length: 16 residues. Trimming removed 7 bases from V and 4 bases from J; junction bases left unmatched: 9. Germline CDR1 reads LGHDT; CDR2 reads YNNKEL (reference sequence).

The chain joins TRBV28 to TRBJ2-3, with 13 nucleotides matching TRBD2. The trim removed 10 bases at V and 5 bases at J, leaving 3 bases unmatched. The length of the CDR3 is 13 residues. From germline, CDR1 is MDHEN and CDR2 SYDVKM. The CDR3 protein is CATRTSGRDTQYF. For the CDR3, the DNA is TGTGCCACGCGGACTAGCGGGAGAGATACGCAGTATTTT.